Detailed here is one TCR beta chain. The target antigen is unknown. The investigators sampled blood at baseline, at cycle 4 day 1, and at cycle 7 day 1. Per the germline V gene, CDR1 is SGHNT and CDR2 is YYREEE (reference sequence). This CDR3 has 12 residues. The V end was cut by 4 bases, the J end by 0 bases, with 5 bases between. This sample is drawn from a study of OX40 agonist ivuxolimab in advanced cancers. Overall study results and limits: Clones of CD4+ and CD8+ blood T cells grew by week 6 at doses of 0.1 to 3.0 mg/kg.

The table came from immunoSEQ multiplex PCR; TCRdb's copy has only in-frame clones and leaves some out. The sample contains roughly 17,000 clones, roughly 75% of which appear only once. The chain links TRBV5-4 to TRBJ2-7, with no clear D. The sequencing used CD4+ or CD8+ T cells sorted from blood, collected in a trial of the OX40 agonist ivuxolimab. This receptor was taken from an adult with an advanced solid tumor such as melanoma, head and neck, liver or kidney cancer. The CDR3, as DNA: TGTGCCAGCAGCGGCAGCTCCTACGAGCAGTACTTC. It yields the protein CASSGSSYEQYF.